The 23 T cell receptor beta chains below were found in one sample sequenced in a study of blood T cell repertoires in COVID-19. Produced via immunoSEQ multiplex PCR; TCRdb's table is partial and in-frame only. Among tens of thousands of clones, 91% were seen once, and the ten largest hold 6.5% to 9.5%. Sample: peripheral blood. The receptor source for this set is a human donor in a cohort sampled during active COVID-19.

The J gene is TRBJ2-7, the V gene TRBV10-3; 16 nucleotides align to TRBD2. The trim removed 7 bases at V and 2 bases at J, leaving 8 bases unmatched. There are 17 residues in the CDR3. Germline CDR1 and CDR2: ENHRY and SYGVKD. The CDR3 region has the DNA TGTGCCATCACCGACCCGGGACTAGCGGGAGGGCCCTACGAGCAGTACTTC. Amino acid sequence: CAITDPGLAGGPYEQYF.

CDR3 in amino acids: CASRGGYNRGETQYF. The CDR3 DNA sequence: TGTGCCAGCAGGGGCGGCTACAACAGGGGAGAGACCCAGTACTTC. The V gene is TRBV27, the J gene TRBJ2-5; TRBD1 aligns across 7 bases. The V and J ends lost 6 bases and 4 bases, in that order; junction bases with no gene match: 11. CDR3 size: 15 residues. Germline V gene data show CDR1 as MNHEY and CDR2 as SMNVEV (reference sequence).

The chain links TRBV30 to TRBJ1-2, with D possibly TRBD1 on 5 matching bases. V was pared by 0 bases and J by 2 bases, with 7 bases between. The CDR3 has 13 amino acids. Germline CDR1 is GTSNPN and CDR2 is SVGIG (reference sequence). The CDR3 reads CAWSVQENYGYTF. In nucleotides, the CDR3 is TGTGCCTGGAGTGTACAGGAAAACTATGGCTACACCTTC. Drawing the rest from reference TRBV30 and TRBJ1-2, the complete variable domain is SQTIHQWPATLVQPVGSPLSLECTVEGTSNPNLYWYRQAAGRGLQLLFYSVGIGQISSEVPQNLSASRPQDRQFILSSKKLLLSDSGFYLCAWSVQENYGYTFGSGTRLTVV.

The V call is TRBV5-1, the J call TRBJ2-5; 9 nucleotides align to TRBD1. The CDR3 runs to 17 residues. Trimming removed 0 bases from V and 4 bases from J; junction bases left unmatched: 10. Germline V gene lookup returns CDR1 SGHRS and CDR2 YFSETQ. CDR3 region: CASSLGISTGGTETQYF. DNA of the CDR3: TGCGCCAGCAGCTTGGGAATTTCGACAGGGGGAACAGAGACCCAGTACTTC.

V is TRBV27 and J is TRBJ2-2; unclear D gene. CDR1 is MNHEY, CDR2 SMNVEV, per germline (reference sequence). The CDR3 runs 15 residues. Trimming removed 6 bases from V and 4 bases from J, with 15 bases in between. The CDR3: CASRNSEVATGELFF. CDR3 coding DNA: TGTGCCAGCAGAAACTCAGAAGTAGCCACCGGGGAGCTGTTTTTT.

The chain employs TRBV10-2 and TRBJ1-1; D unresolved. The V gene lost 7 bases and the J gene lost 0 bases, with 9 bases spanning the gap. Germline values: CDR1 WSHSY, CDR2 SAAADI. The CDR3 covers 13 residues. The CDR3 DNA sequence: TGCGCCAGCACGCGGAGCATGAACACTGAAGCTTTCTTT. This sequence encodes CASTRSMNTEAFF.

This chain joins TRBV14 and TRBJ2-7; 10 bases match TRBD2. V shed 3 bases, J shed 1 base, and the junction held 9 bases outside the gene matches. This CDR3 has 17 residues. Germline-derived CDR1 and CDR2 are SGHDN and FVKESK. The DNA for the CDR3 is TGTGCCAGCAGCCATACGGCACTAGCGGGGAATTCCTACGAGCAGTACTTC. Amino acid sequence: CASSHTALAGNSYEQYF.

V usage is TRBV12-3 or TRBV12-4 and J usage is TRBJ2-7; unclear D gene. There are 13 residues in the CDR3. The V end lost 4 bases, the J end lost 0 bases, and 7 bases lay between the germline ends. DNA for the CDR3: TGTGCCAGCAGTTCCGATAGCTCCTACGAGCAGTACTTC. Translated, it gives CASSSDSSYEQYF.

The chain is built from TRBV6-5 and TRBJ1-2; TRBD1 matches at 9 bases. Trimming took 6 bases from V and 8 from J; bases not matched to a gene: 13. The CDR3 consists of 15 residues. CDR1 is MNHEY and CDR2 is SVGAGI in the germline V gene. Written as DNA, the CDR3 is TGTGCCAGCAGAGCGACAGGGGGACTTATGAGGGGCTACACCTTC. As protein: CASRATGGLMRGYTF.

This clone was recorded only once. The chain is built from TRBV18 and TRBJ2-2; 8 bases are a match to TRBD1. Germline V gene data show CDR1 as KGHSH and CDR2 as LQKENI. V lost 3 bases to trimming and J lost 5 bases; unmatched junction nucleotides: 5. The CDR3 extends over 15 amino acids. CDR3 region: CASSPQGATTGELFF. In DNA, the CDR3 is TGTGCCAGCTCACCCCAGGGGGCCACTACCGGGGAGCTGTTTTTT.

The gene calls are TRBV5-1 and TRBJ2-7; D gene ambiguous. This CDR3 has 13 amino acids. CDR1 is SGHRS, CDR2 YFSETQ, per germline. V gave up 2 bases and J gave up 2 bases, with 8 bases separating them. Written as DNA, the CDR3 is TGCGCCAGCAGCTTTCCCGAGACCTACGAGCAGTACTTC. This gives the protein CASSFPETYEQYF.

The chain carries TRBV7-2 and TRBJ2-1; D is undetermined. Germline V gene lookup returns CDR1 SGHTA and CDR2 FQGNSA. The CDR3 is 13 residues long. Trimming removed 2 bases from V and 9 bases from J, with 11 bases in between. The CDR3, as DNA: TGTGCCAGCAGCTTATCTCCCCTTATTGAGCAGTTCTTC. Its protein product is CASSLSPLIEQFF.

The chain carries TRBV5-1 and TRBJ2-3; D ambiguous. There are 13 residues in the CDR3. The V end lost 0 bases, the J end lost 8 bases, and 10 bases lay between the germline ends. Germline CDR1 SGHRS, CDR2 YFSETQ. CDR3 DNA: TGCGCCAGCAGCTTGGAAGTTGGCGGTACGCAGTATTTT. This sequence encodes CASSLEVGGTQYF.

The CDR3 here is CASRRSAPGDGYTF. Written as DNA, the CDR3 is TGTGCCAGCAGGAGGAGCGCCCCTGGAGATGGCTACACCTTC. J is TRBJ1-2 and V is TRBV19; no definite D call. V shed 9 bases and J shed 6 bases, with 20 bases lying between them. Germline CDR1 LNHDA, CDR2 SQIVND (reference sequence). The CDR3 runs to 14 residues.

This chain connects TRBV2 to TRBJ2-2; a weak D match, TRBD1 (6 bases). V was cut by 6 bases and J by 2 bases, with 10 bases left in between. CDR1 and CDR2 (germline): SNHLY, FYNNEI. This CDR3 comprises 14 residues. The CDR3 protein is CASRDSFNTGELFF. CDR3 nucleotides: TGTGCCAGCAGGGACAGCTTTAACACCGGGGAGCTGTTTTTT.

The chain recombines TRBV13 with TRBJ2-7; 7 bases fit TRBD2. J was trimmed by 2 bases and V by 0 bases; bases with no gene match: 7. Germline-derived CDR1 and CDR2 are PRHDT and FYEKMQ (reference sequence). This CDR3 is built from 16 residues. The CDR3 region is CASSLGGLAETYEQYF. The CDR3 nucleotides read TGTGCCAGCAGCTTAGGTGGCCTAGCGGAGACCTACGAGCAGTACTTC. The full variable domain, with the rest looked up from reference TRBV13 and TRBJ2-7, is AAGVIQSPRHLIKEKRETATLKCYPIPRHDTVYWYQQGPGQDPQFLISFYEKMQSDKGSIPDRFSAQQFSDYHSELNMSSLELGDSALYFCASSLGGLAETYEQYFGPGTRLTVT.

The V gene is TRBV7-2, the J gene TRBJ2-5, with TRBD2 matching over 10 bases. The germline V gene encodes CDR1 SGHTA and CDR2 FQGNSA. CDR3 size: 16 residues. V lost 1 base, J lost 2 bases, and 4 bases stayed unmatched. The CDR3 bases are TGTGCCAGCAGCTTAGTTAGCGGGGGGCCTCAAGAGACCCAGTACTTC. It specifies CASSLVSGGPQETQYF.

The table lists this clone with a count of one. This chain joins TRBV7-9 and TRBJ2-1; 8 bases are a match to TRBD1. The CDR3 is made up of 14 amino acids. Germline V gives CDR1 SEHNR, CDR2 FQNEAQ (reference sequence). Trimming at V came to 5 bases and at J to 9 bases, leaving 9 bases not matched to a gene. This chain's CDR3 is CASSRTGQASEQFF. As DNA, the CDR3 is TGTGCCAGCAGCCGCACGGGACAGGCGAGTGAGCAGTTCTTC.

On this clone itself: The junction and the germline gene differ at one end; a read error may be behind it. At the DNA level, this CDR3 is encoded by other sequences in the same sample as well. The V call is TRBV13, the J call TRBJ2-7, with 9 bases matching TRBD1. The CDR3 totals 16 residues. The germline gives CDR1 PRHDT, CDR2 FYEKMQ (reference sequence). The CDR3 region has the DNA TGCGCCAGCAGCTTAGTAGGGGGACAGGGTAACCACGAGCAGTACTTC. Protein product: CASSLVGGQGNHEQYF.

The V and J genes are TRBV9 and TRBJ2-2, with a weak D call TRBD2 (5 bases). Per germline, CDR1 SGDLS and CDR2 YYNGEE. CDR3 length equals 13 residues. The V end was cut by 7 bases, the J end by 3 bases, with 10 bases between. The CDR3 nucleotides read TGTGCCAGCGAGGGCGGCTACACCGGGGAGCTGTTTTTT. As protein: CASEGGYTGELFF.

The chain has TRBV7-3 and TRBJ1-2; 9 nucleotides match TRBD1. V lost 4 bases and J lost 7; bases outside the gene matches: 4. Germline loops: CDR1 SGHTA, CDR2 FQGTGA. This CDR3 region has 13 residues. Written as DNA, the CDR3 is TGTGCCAGCAGCTCTGGACAGGGGCTTGGCTACACCTTC. Amino acid sequence: CASSSGQGLGYTF.

The rearrangement links TRBV5-4 to TRBJ2-2; a possible D gene is TRBD1 (6 bases). Germline V lookup: CDR1 SGHNT, CDR2 YYREEE (reference sequence). The V gene lost 0 bases and the J gene lost 4 bases, with 10 bases spanning the gap. The CDR3 is 15 residues long. CDR3 loop: CASSLDRAGTGELFF. The CDR3 region has the DNA TGTGCCAGCAGCTTGGACAGGGCGGGCACCGGGGAGCTGTTTTTT.

The CDR3 spells CASSSYQANTEAFF. The CDR3 coding sequence is TGTGCCAGCAGCTCCTATCAGGCGAACACTGAAGCTTTCTTT. This chain connects TRBV7-2 to TRBJ1-1; D gene unclear. V lost 4 bases to trimming and J lost 1 base, with 10 bases between them. The length of the CDR3 is 14 residues. Germline V gives CDR1 SGHTA, CDR2 FQGNSA.